This T cell receptor (beta chain) emerged from a study of OX40 agonist ivuxolimab in advanced cancers. Study-wide points: Among some nonresponders, normalized T-cell clonal expansion was also low.

This clone was seen only once. What it recognizes is unknown. The V and J ends lost 5 bases and 2 bases, in that order; junction bases with no gene match: 10. Germline CDR1 MDHEN, CDR2 SYDVKM. This CDR3 is 16 amino acids long. Systemic immunosuppression or a history of autoimmune disease excluded patients. Clones were sequenced by immunoSEQ multiplex PCR, and TCRdb holds only the in-frame ones, with some missing. Of about 34,000 clones listed, over 75% were seen once; the top ten hold approximately 11%. This sample comprised CD4+ or CD8+ T cells sorted from blood, obtained in a trial of the OX40 agonist ivuxolimab. The origin of this receptor is an adult with an advanced solid tumor such as melanoma, head and neck, liver or kidney cancer. The rearrangement uses TRBV28 and TRBJ2-3; 7 bases are shared with TRBD2. The CDR3 region is CASSLRSGAPTDTQYF. The CDR3 region has the DNA TGTGCCAGCAGTCTCCGCAGCGGGGCACCCACAGATACGCAGTATTTT.